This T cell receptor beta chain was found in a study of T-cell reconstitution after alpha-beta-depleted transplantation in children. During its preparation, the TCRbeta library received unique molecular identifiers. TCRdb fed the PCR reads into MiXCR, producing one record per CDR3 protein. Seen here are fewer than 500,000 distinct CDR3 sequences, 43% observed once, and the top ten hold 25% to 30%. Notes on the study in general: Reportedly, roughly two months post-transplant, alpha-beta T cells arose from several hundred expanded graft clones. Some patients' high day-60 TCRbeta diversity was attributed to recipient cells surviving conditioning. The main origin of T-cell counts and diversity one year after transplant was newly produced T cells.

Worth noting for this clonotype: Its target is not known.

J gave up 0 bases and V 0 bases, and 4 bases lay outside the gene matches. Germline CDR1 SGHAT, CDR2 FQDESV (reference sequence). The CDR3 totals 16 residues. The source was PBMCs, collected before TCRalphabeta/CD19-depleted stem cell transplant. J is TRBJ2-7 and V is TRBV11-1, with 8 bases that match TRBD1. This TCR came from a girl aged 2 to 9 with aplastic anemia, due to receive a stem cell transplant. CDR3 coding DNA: TGTGCCAGCAGCTTAGCACGGACAGGGCCCTCCTACGAGCAGTACTTC. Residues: CASSLARTGPSYEQYF.